The 17 T cell receptor beta chains presented below share a single source sample, sequenced in a study of blood T cell repertoires in COVID-19. Clones were read by immunoSEQ multiplex PCR, and TCRdb kept only the in-frame ones, dropping some. Among approximately 46,000 clones listed, around 83% were seen once. Sequenced material: peripheral blood. Receptors originate from a man in his sixties with acute or convalescent COVID-19.

The chain joins TRBV29-1 to TRBJ1-2; D is unclear. The CDR3 covers 13 residues. The V gene lost 7 bases and the J gene lost 5 bases, with 17 bases spanning the gap. Germline V gives CDR1 SQVTM, CDR2 ANQGSEA. This CDR3 is CSAPLGSGYGYTF. In nucleotides, the CDR3 is TGCAGCGCCCCCTTGGGGTCGGGGTATGGCTACACCTTC.

This chain connects TRBV10-1 to TRBJ2-2, with D perhaps matching TRBD2 (5 bases). The CDR3 spans 14 residues. Germline values: CDR1 WNHNN, CDR2 SYGVQD (reference sequence). The V gene lost 7 bases and the J gene lost 0 bases, with 9 bases spanning the gap. CDR3 amino acids: CASILLANTGELFF. The CDR3 nucleotides are TGCGCCAGCATTCTACTAGCGAACACCGGGGAGCTGTTTTTT.

The chain joins TRBV30 to TRBJ1-2; D may be TRBD1 (6 bases). There are 15 residues in the CDR3. Trimming pared 1 base from V and 4 bases from J, leaving 16 bases between. Germline V gives CDR1 GTSNPN, CDR2 SVGIG (reference sequence). Written as DNA, the CDR3 is TGTGCCTGGAGTGAATCCCCAGGGGTAGGCTATGGCTACACCTTC. This sequence encodes CAWSESPGVGYGYTF.

This clone is labeled as medium-sized (0.01 to 0.1%). The chain links TRBV28 to TRBJ2-7; TRBD2 aligns across 13 bases. J lost 2 bases, V lost 10 bases, and 11 bases had no gene match. This CDR3 has 16 amino acids. CDR1 is MDHEN, CDR2 SYDVKM, per germline. The CDR3 DNA reads TGTGCCAACCCTTCCAGGACTAGCGGGAGAGCCTACGAGCAGTACTTC. Protein: CANPSRTSGRAYEQYF.

The chain is built from TRBV5-4 and TRBJ2-3; the match to TRBD1 covers 12 bases. The CDR3 is made up of 15 amino acids. The germline gives CDR1 SGHNT, CDR2 YYREEE (reference sequence). V lost 4 bases and J lost 7; bases outside the gene matches: 7. The CDR3 DNA is TGTGCCAGCAGCCCCCGGGACAGGGGGCCCTATACGCAGTATTTT. Its protein is CASSPRDRGPYTQYF.

The CDR3 is CASTRIPGGYTF. The CDR3 DNA follows: TGTGCCAGCACCCGGATACCGGGGGGCTACACCTTC. The chain has TRBV12-3 or TRBV12-4 and TRBJ1-2; D gene unclear. The ends were cut back, 7 bases at V and 8 bases at J, with 14 bases in the middle. The CDR3 loop spans 12 amino acids.

CDR3: CASSRETGGSYEQYF. CDR3 sequence (DNA): TGTGCCAGCAGCCGCGAGACAGGTGGCTCCTACGAGCAGTACTTC. The rearrangement uses TRBV3-1 (or the pseudogene TRBV3-2) and TRBJ2-7, with D perhaps TRBD1 (6 bases). Germline V gene data show CDR1 as LGHDT and CDR2 as YNNKEL (reference sequence). The CDR3 runs to 15 residues. Trimming took off 4 bases at V and 0 bases at J, with 13 bases between the two ends.

The chain carries TRBV24-1 and TRBJ2-3; a weak D match, TRBD2 (5 bases). Trimming removed 6 bases from V and 0 bases from J, with 6 bases in between. The CDR3 is 13 amino acids. Germline loops: CDR1 KGHDR, CDR2 SFDVKD. CDR3 DNA: TGTGCCACCAGTAGCGGTAGCACAGATACGCAGTATTTT. Its protein product is CATSSGSTDTQYF.

The V call is TRBV5-1, the J call TRBJ1-1; 10 bases match TRBD1. The CDR3 length is 16 residues. V lost 4 bases and J lost 0; bases outside the gene matches: 6. Germline CDR1 and CDR2: SGHRS and YFSETQ. The CDR3 DNA is TGCGCCAGCAGCCCACGGGACAGGGGAATGAACACTGAAGCTTTCTTT. Its protein product is CASSPRDRGMNTEAFF.

The chain carries TRBV18 and TRBJ1-2; the D gene is possibly TRBD1 (6 bases). The ends were cut back, 2 bases at V and 4 bases at J, with 17 bases in the middle. The CDR3 spans 16 residues. Germline CDR1 and CDR2: KGHSH and LQKENI. CDR3 in DNA: TGTGCCAGCTCACCAAGTTATGGGGGCAGTAGCTATGGCTACACCTTC. The encoded protein is CASSPSYGGSSYGYTF.

J is TRBJ1-3 and V is TRBV5-1; TRBD1 matches at 12 bases. This CDR3 is 15 amino acids long. V dropped 4 bases and J dropped 9; count of bases not matched to a gene: 8. Germline CDR1 is SGHRS and CDR2 is YFSETQ. The DNA of the CDR3 is TGCGCCAGCAGCCCTGGGACAGGGGGCGCGGGCACCATATATTTT. Translated: CASSPGTGGAGTIYF. Full variable domain (rest looked up from reference TRBV5-1 and TRBJ1-3): KAGVTQTPRYLIKTRGQQVTLSCSPISGHRSVSWYQQTPGQGLQFLFEYFSETQRNKGNFPGRFSGRQFSNSRSEMNVSTLELGDSALYLCASSPGTGGAGTIYFGEGSWLTVV.

This sequence joins TRBV5-1 and TRBJ2-5; possibly TRBD2 for D (5 bases). The CDR3 extends over 14 amino acids. The V gene lost 1 base and the J gene lost 6 bases, with 13 bases spanning the gap. Per germline, CDR1 SGHRS and CDR2 YFSETQ. This CDR3 reads CASSLRLPGQTQYF. In nucleotides, the CDR3 is TGCGCCAGCAGCTTGCGACTACCTGGGCAGACCCAGTACTTC.

This chain uses TRBV19 with TRBJ2-3; 7 bases line up with TRBD2. After removal of 7 bases from V and 1 base from J, the junction contained 2 bases not matched to a gene. Germline V CDR1 and CDR2: LNHDA, SQIVND (reference sequence). The CDR3 covers 13 residues. The CDR3 nucleotides are TGTGCCAGTAAGCTAGCGGGCACAGATACGCAGTATTTT. Translating it yields CASKLAGTDTQYF.

V is TRBV3-1 (or the pseudogene TRBV3-2) and J is TRBJ2-3; D may be TRBD2 (5 bases). Trimming left V 3 bases short and J 0 bases short, with 16 bases between. Germline loops: CDR1 LGHDT, CDR2 YNNKEL (reference sequence). The CDR3 is 17 amino acids. The chain's CDR3 is CASSQALSSVSTDTQYF. As DNA, the CDR3 is TGTGCCAGCAGCCAGGCCCTTAGTAGCGTAAGCACAGATACGCAGTATTTT.

The rearrangement joins TRBV11-2 to TRBJ2-3; 13 nucleotides align to TRBD2. The CDR3 spans 16 residues. V shed 5 bases and J 6 bases; nucleotides not matched to a gene: 8. CDR1 and CDR2 from the germline V gene are SGHAT and FQNNGV. The CDR3 loop is CASSLGLAGVVDTQYF. Here the CDR3 DNA reads TGTGCCAGCAGCCTAGGACTAGCGGGAGTAGTGGATACGCAGTATTTT.

The chain couples TRBV18 to TRBJ2-3; TRBD2 matches 8 bases. The CDR3 length is 15 residues. CDR1 is KGHSH, CDR2 LQKENI, per germline. J was trimmed by 2 bases and V by 6 bases; bases with no gene match: 7. DNA of the CDR3: TGTGCCAGCTCCGATAATAGCGGGATCACAGATACGCAGTATTTT. Protein sequence: CASSDNSGITDTQYF.

V is TRBV24-1 and J is TRBJ2-1, with a possible D match to TRBD1 (6 bases). Germline CDR1 KGHDR, CDR2 SFDVKD. The CDR3 runs to 12 residues. CDR3 nucleotide sequence: TGTGTCTTACAGGGACAAAGTAAGGAGCAGTTCTTC. Translated, it gives CVLQGQSKEQFF.